The T cell receptor beta chain under discussion was sequenced for a study of CD4 T cell repertoires in COVID-19. About the study: Relabeled CFSE-low cells, IL-2-expanded for around nine days, met spikes from other coronaviruses.

Donors had recovered from mild-to-severe COVID-19. Sequencing was done directly on freshly isolated, uncultured memory T cells. This table comes from immunoSEQ multiplex PCR, and its TCRdb copy is limited to in-frame clones, with some not included. Found here are approximately 75,000 clones, about 83% of them singletons; the top ten hold about 0.5%. Sequencing used CD4+ T cells from peripheral blood, obtained after recovery from COVID-19. This sequence was found in a human donor who had COVID-19.

CDR3 sequence: CASSTQATIGMGNTEAFF. The CDR3 DNA is TGTGCCAGTAGTACCCAAGCGACTATTGGGATGGGGAACACTGAAGCTTTCTTT. The V gene is TRBV19, the J gene TRBJ1-1; D is unresolved. From germline, CDR1 is LNHDA and CDR2 SQIVND (reference sequence). The CDR3 loop spans 18 amino acids. V lost 4 bases and J lost 1, with 22 bases in between.